This TCR beta chain was captured by sequencing in a study of technical replicates of blood from several donors. Sequencing was performed with immunoSEQ multiplex PCR; in TCRdb, only in-frame clones are kept and a portion is missing. The sample carries approximately 81,000 clones, around 95% recorded once. With 3 bases clipped from V and 4 bases from J, the junction kept 1 base outside the gene matches. The CDR3 consists of 12 residues. CDR1 and CDR2 (germline): SGDLS, YYNGEE. This TCR came from a human donor in good health. The chain combines TRBV9 with TRBJ2-7; 7 bases are shared with TRBD1. Specimen: T cells isolated from PBMCs. The CDR3 sequence: CASSGQGYEQYF. The CDR3 nucleotides read TGTGCCAGCAGCGGACAGGGTTACGAGCAGTACTTC.